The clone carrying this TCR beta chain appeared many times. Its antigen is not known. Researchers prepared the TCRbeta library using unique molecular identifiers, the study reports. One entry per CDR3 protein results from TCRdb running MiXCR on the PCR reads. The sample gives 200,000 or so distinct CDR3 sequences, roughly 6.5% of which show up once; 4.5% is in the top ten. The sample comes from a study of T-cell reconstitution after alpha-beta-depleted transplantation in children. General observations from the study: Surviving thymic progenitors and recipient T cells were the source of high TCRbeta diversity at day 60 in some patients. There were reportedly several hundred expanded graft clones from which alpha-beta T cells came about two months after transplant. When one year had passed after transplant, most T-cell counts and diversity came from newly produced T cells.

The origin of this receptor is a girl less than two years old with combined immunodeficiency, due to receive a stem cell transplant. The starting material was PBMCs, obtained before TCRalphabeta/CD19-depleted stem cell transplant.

The DNA for the CDR3 is TGCGCCAGCAGCTTAGAGGCAGCCGACAATGAGCAGTTCTTC. It yields the protein CASSLEAADNEQFF. The rearrangement uses TRBV5-1 and TRBJ2-1; D gene uncertain. Germline CDR1 and CDR2: SGHRS and YFSETQ. The CDR3 is made up of 14 amino acids. Trimming took off 2 bases at V and 5 bases at J, with 11 bases between the two ends.